What follows is one T cell receptor beta chain and its context. The record originates from a study of blood T cell repertoires in COVID-19. About the research overall: The United States, Italy and Spain provided the acute and convalescent COVID-19 samples. PBMCs, B-cell-depleted T cells, or T cells were the source of the cDNA or gDNA that made up the material.

In the original processing: Quantification of nucleated cells was approximated via reference gene primer amplification. The assay was immunoSEQ multiplex PCR, and TCRdb's table has in-frame clones only and misses some. The V and J calls and clone size were taken over from that table, and D and trimming were inferred from the DNA. This table has about 36,000 clones, over 80% appearing once. This CDR3 spans 15 amino acids. CDR1 is SGHAT and CDR2 is FQNNGV in the germline V gene. J gave up 5 bases and V 4 bases, and 11 bases lay outside the gene matches. The genes are TRBV11-2 and TRBJ2-7, with 7 bases aligning to TRBD2. The clonotype originates from a man in his forties or fifties with active COVID-19. The sequencing sample was made of peripheral blood. In DNA, the CDR3 is TGTGCCAGCAGCTCACGGGGGGTTTACCTTGACGAGCAGTACTTC. Its translation is CASSSRGVYLDEQYF.